This T cell receptor (beta chain) was documented in a study of OX40 agonist ivuxolimab in advanced cancers. Study-wide background: Males comprised around 80% of the group, whose mean age was 60 years (range 23 to 79). Whole-study results and caveats: At 0.1 to 3.0 mg/kg, clonal expansion of CD4+ and CD8+ blood T cells had occurred by week 6.

Data came from immunoSEQ multiplex PCR; TCRdb stores just in-frame clones and leaves some out. The sample lists some 10,000 clones, over 60% occurring once. The CDR3 extends over 14 amino acids. The germline V and J ends were trimmed by 7 bases and 1 base, with 13 bases remaining between them. CDR1 and CDR2 (germline): MNHEY, SMNVEV (reference sequence). As to this clone: The target antigen is unknown.

The chain joins TRBV27 to TRBJ1-1; possibly TRBD1 for D (6 bases). This clonotype was sampled from an adult with an advanced solid tumor such as melanoma, head and neck, liver or kidney cancer. Material: CD4+ or CD8+ T cells sorted from blood, obtained in a trial of the OX40 agonist ivuxolimab. Written as DNA, the CDR3 is TGTGCCAGCACCGATTTACAGGGGAACACTGAAGCTTTCTTT. Its protein product is CASTDLQGNTEAFF.